These 14 T cell receptor beta chains originate from one sample sequenced in a study of OX40 agonist ivuxolimab in advanced cancers. The table came from immunoSEQ multiplex PCR; TCRdb's copy has only in-frame clones and leaves some out. The data show roughly 130,000 clones, 85% to 95% seen once. This specimen consisted of CD4+ or CD8+ T cells sorted from blood, obtained in a trial of the OX40 agonist ivuxolimab. These receptors came from an adult with an advanced solid tumor such as melanoma, head and neck, liver or kidney cancer.

CDR3 sequence reads: CASSEAPQGLGVGTDTQYF. The CDR3 region has the DNA TGTGCCAGCAGTGAAGCACCGCAGGGGCTTGGGGTTGGCACAGATACGCAGTATTTT. V gene TRBV6-1 combines with J gene TRBJ2-3; D is possibly TRBD1 (6 bases). Trimming pared 0 bases from V and 1 base from J, leaving 20 bases between. CDR3 size: 19 residues. The germline gives CDR1 MNHNS, CDR2 SASEGT.

The V and J genes are TRBV7-9 and TRBJ2-5, with 12 positions matching TRBD2. With V trimmed by 8 bases and J by 5 bases, 6 bases remained unmatched. The length of the CDR3 is 14 residues. Germline V lookup: CDR1 SEHNR, CDR2 FQNEAQ (reference sequence). The CDR3 reads CASSTSGSGETQYF. The CDR3 nucleotides read TGTGCCAGCTCGACTAGCGGGAGCGGGGAGACCCAGTACTTC.

The chain combines TRBV6-5 with TRBJ1-6; no clear D. Trimming took off 0 bases at V and 10 bases at J, with 1 base between the two ends. CDR1 is MNHEY and CDR2 is SVGAGI in the germline V gene. This CDR3 spans 11 amino acids. This CDR3 reads CASSYSSPLHF. CDR3 sequence (DNA): TGTGCCAGCAGTTACTCATCACCCCTCCACTTT.

The rearrangement uses TRBV7-9 and TRBJ2-2; D remains ambiguous. With 9 bases removed from V and 5 bases from J, the gap between germline ends came to 10 bases. CDR3 length: 12 amino acids. Germline loops: CDR1 SEHNR, CDR2 FQNEAQ (reference sequence). The CDR3 region is CASRRGTGELFF. The CDR3 bases are TGTGCCAGTCGGCGCGGAACCGGGGAGCTGTTTTTT.

CDR3 in amino acids: CASSLEGQGNSPLHF. CDR3 nucleotide sequence: TGTGCCAGCAGCTTAGAGGGACAGGGCAATTCACCCCTCCACTTT. The V gene is TRBV11-2, the J gene TRBJ1-6; 9 nucleotides agree with TRBD1. The CDR3 totals 15 residues. Germline trimming cut 0 bases from V and 7 bases from J; bases unmatched to any gene: 1. Per germline, CDR1 SGHAT and CDR2 FQNNGV.

The chain has TRBV5-1 and TRBJ2-3; 12 bases line up with TRBD2. After removal of 3 bases from V and 0 bases from J, the junction contained 5 bases not matched to a gene. The germline gives CDR1 SGHRS, CDR2 YFSETQ. The CDR3 covers 17 residues. The CDR3 DNA reads as TGCGCCAGCAGCTCACTAGCGGGGGGCCTCAGCACAGATACGCAGTATTTT. Translation: CASSSLAGGLSTDTQYF. The full variable domain, its missing parts supplied by reference TRBV5-1 and TRBJ2-3, is KAGVTQTPRYLIKTRGQQVTLSCSPISGHRSVSWYQQTPGQGLQFLFEYFSETQRNKGNFPGRFSGRQFSNSRSEMNVSTLELGDSALYLCASSSLAGGLSTDTQYFGPGTRLTVL.

The chain has TRBV15 and TRBJ1-5; 8 bases map to TRBD1. Trimming at V came to 1 base and at J to 3 bases, leaving 2 bases not matched to a gene. Germline lookup yields CDR1 LNHNV and CDR2 YYDKDF (reference sequence). The CDR3 consists of 15 residues. The CDR3 region has the DNA TGTGCCACCAGCAGAGCGGGACAGGCCAATCAGCCCCAGCATTTT. This gives the protein CATSRAGQANQPQHF.

V usage is TRBV20-1 and J usage is TRBJ2-5, with D tentatively TRBD1 (6 bases). This CDR3 has 11 amino acids. From germline, CDR1 is DFQATT and CDR2 SNEGSKA (reference sequence). V was trimmed by 7 bases and J by 2 bases, leaving 8 bases between them. CDR3 region: CSGTVQETQYF. Here the CDR3 DNA reads TGCAGTGGGACAGTACAAGAGACCCAGTACTTC.

The V gene is TRBV6-1, the J gene TRBJ2-5; either TRBD1 or TRBD2 may fit D (5 bases each). The CDR3 is 16 amino acids. Trimming removed 1 base at V and 1 base at J, with 13 bases between. Looked up from germline, CDR1 is MNHNS and CDR2 is SASEGT. The CDR3 nucleotides are TGTGCCAGCAGTGAAGAATTCGGGGCAGGCCAAGAGACCCAGTACTTC. The encoded protein is CASSEEFGAGQETQYF.

This chain connects TRBV28 to TRBJ1-3; maybe TRBD1 (6 bases). Germline loops: CDR1 MDHEN, CDR2 SYDVKM. There are 17 residues in the CDR3. The V end lost 6 bases, the J end lost 1 base, and 19 bases lay between the germline ends. In DNA form, the CDR3 reads TGTGCCAGCAGCCTCATATCCGGGACAAGTTCTGGAAACACCATATATTTT. Its translation is CASSLISGTSSGNTIYF.

The V gene is TRBV30, the J gene TRBJ1-1, with no clear D. Trimming stripped 4 bases from V and 5 bases from J, with 11 bases between. The CDR3 has 12 amino acids. In germline, CDR1 is GTSNPN, CDR2 SVGIG (reference sequence). CDR3 sequence: CAWIAGGTEAFF. The DNA of the CDR3 is TGTGCCTGGATTGCGGGTGGGACTGAAGCTTTCTTT.

DNA for the CDR3: TGTGCCAGCACGAGGGCCCTTAATGAAAAACTGTTTTTT. Translated: CASTRALNEKLFF. This chain uses TRBV6-1 with TRBJ1-4; D not certain. The germline CDR1 and CDR2 sequences are MNHNS and SASEGT. The CDR3 covers 13 residues. Trimming removed 7 bases at V and 4 bases at J, with 10 bases between.

The chain couples TRBV11-1 to TRBJ2-5, with 7 nucleotides matching TRBD2. The trim removed 5 bases at V and 5 bases at J, leaving 17 bases unmatched. CDR3 length: 17 amino acids. Germline assignment: CDR1 SGHAT and CDR2 FQDESV (reference sequence). The CDR3 here is CASSRTFGTNLRETQYF. The CDR3, as DNA: TGTGCCAGCAGCCGAACTTTCGGGACTAATCTTAGGGAGACCCAGTACTTC.

This clone was recorded a few times. The J gene is TRBJ1-5, the V gene TRBV10-3; 7 bases map to TRBD1. Germline values: CDR1 ENHRY, CDR2 SYGVKD. The CDR3 length is 14 residues. Trimming at V came to 5 bases and at J to 6 bases, leaving 7 bases not matched to a gene. CDR3 region: CAISMDRRGQPQHF. CDR3 DNA sequence: TGTGCCATCAGTATGGACAGGCGAGGTCAGCCCCAGCATTTT.